The following is a TCR beta chain sequence with its context. Its antigen is unknown. The study sequenced cultured CD4+ T cell DNA using the Oncomine TCR Beta short-read assay. The authors extracted genomic DNA from cultured CD4+ T cells. TCRdb itself ran the PCR reads through MiXCR, one entry per CDR3 protein. The sample has about 9,000 distinct CDR3 sequences, roughly 18% seen once. Stated treatment: roughly 10-day PBMC culture with coronavirus spike peptide pools or control peptides (ViraFEST assay). This record belongs to a study of vaccination and CD4 T cells after COVID-19. On the study more broadly: Convalescent participants consisted of six males and four females, two being Hispanic. Overlapping peptides covering the spike proteins of SARS-CoV-2, HCoV-NL63, HCoV-OC43 and HCoV-229E were added to stimulate cells.

This clonotype was obtained from a human donor who had recovered from COVID-19. The sequences come from CD4+ T cells from blood, cultured in vitro, collected after SARS-CoV-2 vaccination.

The CDR3 region is CASSRTSGRGYQETQYF. The CDR3 region has the DNA TGTGCCAGTAGTAGGACTAGCGGGAGGGGGTACCAAGAGACCCAGTACTTC. The rearrangement links TRBV19 to TRBJ2-5, with 15 bases aligning to TRBD2. The V segment lost 4 bases and the J segment 0 bases; nucleotides outside the gene matches: 3. The CDR3 is made up of 17 amino acids. Germline V lookup: CDR1 LNHDA, CDR2 SQIVND (reference sequence).